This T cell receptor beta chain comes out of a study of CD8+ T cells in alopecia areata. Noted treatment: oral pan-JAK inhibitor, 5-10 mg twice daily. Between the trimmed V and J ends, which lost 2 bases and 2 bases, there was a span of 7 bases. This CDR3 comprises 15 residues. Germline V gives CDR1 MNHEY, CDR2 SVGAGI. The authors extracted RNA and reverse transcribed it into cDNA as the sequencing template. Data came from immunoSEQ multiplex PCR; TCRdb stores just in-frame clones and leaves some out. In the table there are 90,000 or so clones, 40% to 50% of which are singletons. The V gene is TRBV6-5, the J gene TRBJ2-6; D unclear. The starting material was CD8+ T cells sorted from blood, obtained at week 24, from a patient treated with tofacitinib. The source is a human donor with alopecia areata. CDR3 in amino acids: CASSYGLPGANVLTF. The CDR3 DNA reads TGTGCCAGCAGTTACGGGCTTCCTGGGGCCAACGTCCTGACTTTC.